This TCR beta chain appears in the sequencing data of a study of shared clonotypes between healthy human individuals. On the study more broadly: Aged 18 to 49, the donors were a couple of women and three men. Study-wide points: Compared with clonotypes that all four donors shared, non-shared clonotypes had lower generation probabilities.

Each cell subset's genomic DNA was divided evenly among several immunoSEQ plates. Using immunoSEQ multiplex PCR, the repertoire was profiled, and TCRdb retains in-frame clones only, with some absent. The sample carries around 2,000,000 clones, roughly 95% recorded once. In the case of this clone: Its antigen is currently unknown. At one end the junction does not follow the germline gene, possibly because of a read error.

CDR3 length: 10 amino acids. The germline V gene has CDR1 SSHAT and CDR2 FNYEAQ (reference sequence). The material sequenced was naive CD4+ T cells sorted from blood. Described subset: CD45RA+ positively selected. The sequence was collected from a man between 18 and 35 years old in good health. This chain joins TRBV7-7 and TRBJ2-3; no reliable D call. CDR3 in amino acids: CASSFSTQYF. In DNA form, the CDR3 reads TGTGCTAGCAGCTTTTCTACGCAGTATTTT.